These 2 T cell receptor beta chains were sequenced from one sample in a study of blood T cell repertoires in COVID-19. Profiling relied on immunoSEQ multiplex PCR, and the TCRdb table lists in-frame clones only, not all of them. This sample carries some 200,000 clones, around 80% of them seen once, and the ten largest clones take around a sixth. Sample: peripheral blood. The receptor source for this set is a woman aged 80 or over with active or convalescent COVID-19.

The J gene is TRBJ2-6, the V gene TRBV7-2, with D hard to call. The CDR3 length is 15 residues. Deletions cut 2 bases from V and 0 bases from J, with 5 bases between. Germline V gives CDR1 SGHTA, CDR2 FQGNSA. The CDR3 bases are TGTGCCAGCAGCTTACTTAGCTCTGGGGCCAACGTCCTGACTTTC. Its protein is CASSLLSSGANVLTF.

This chain's CDR3 is CASSDGITYSNQPQHF. In DNA, the CDR3 is TGTGCCAGCAGTGACGGGATAACATATAGCAATCAGCCCCAGCATTTT. The chain couples TRBV6-1 to TRBJ1-5; D is unresolved. This CDR3 comprises 16 residues. CDR1 is MNHNS, CDR2 SASEGT, per germline. V was clipped by 3 bases and J by 0 bases, with 12 bases between them.